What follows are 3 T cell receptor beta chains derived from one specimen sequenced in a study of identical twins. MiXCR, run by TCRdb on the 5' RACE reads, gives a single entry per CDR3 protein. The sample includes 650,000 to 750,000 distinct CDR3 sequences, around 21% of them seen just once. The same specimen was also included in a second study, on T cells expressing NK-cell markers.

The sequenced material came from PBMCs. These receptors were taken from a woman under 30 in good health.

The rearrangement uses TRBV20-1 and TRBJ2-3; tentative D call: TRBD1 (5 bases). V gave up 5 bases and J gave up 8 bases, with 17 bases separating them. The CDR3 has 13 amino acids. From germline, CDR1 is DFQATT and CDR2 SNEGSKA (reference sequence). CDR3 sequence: CSAGAAQGSTQYF. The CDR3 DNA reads TGCAGTGCTGGCGCGGCCCAGGGAAGTACGCAGTATTTT.

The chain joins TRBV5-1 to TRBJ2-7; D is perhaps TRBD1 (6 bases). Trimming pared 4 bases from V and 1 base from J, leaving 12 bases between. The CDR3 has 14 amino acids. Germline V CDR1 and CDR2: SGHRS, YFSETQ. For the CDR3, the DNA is TGCGCCAGCAGCAACAGGGATGGATCCTACGAGCAGTACTTC. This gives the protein CASSNRDGSYEQYF.

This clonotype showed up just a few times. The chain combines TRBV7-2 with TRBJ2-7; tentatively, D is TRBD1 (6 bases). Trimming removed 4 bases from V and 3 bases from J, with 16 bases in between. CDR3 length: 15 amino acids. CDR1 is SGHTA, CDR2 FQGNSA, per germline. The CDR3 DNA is TGTGCCAGCAGCTCGCCGGGACACGGAGACTACGAGCAGTACTTC. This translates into CASSSPGHGDYEQYF.